Detailed here is one T cell receptor (beta chain). Its matching antigen is unknown. The data derive from a study of cytomegalovirus exposure and HLA in healthy donors. Study results and caveats: A missense DCLRE1C variant was associated with V- and J-gene trimming of TCR beta chains in a later analysis, and an independent cohort replicated the association. In vitro checks showed that a few CMV-associated chains really do target CMV antigens. Serostatus for CMV was the only available immune exposure information.

Germline V lookup: CDR1 MGHRA, CDR2 YSYEKL. CDR3 size: 15 residues. V was clipped by 4 bases and J by 7 bases, with 16 bases between them. The PCR contained 60 Vbeta and 13 Jbeta primers. Produced via immunoSEQ multiplex PCR; TCRdb's table is partial and in-frame only. The data contain some 170,000 clones, roughly 76% of them singletons. Among the donors, all were healthy bone marrow donors. Source material: PBMCs. The chain uses TRBV4-1 and TRBJ1-4, with D tentatively TRBD1 (6 bases). The clonotype comes from a woman aged 50 to 60 in good health and CMV-seronegative. CDR3 sequence (DNA): TGCGCCAGCAGCCCGTCTGGGGGCTCGGGTGAAAAACTGTTTTTT. Translated, it gives CASSPSGGSGEKLFF.